The 32 T cell receptor beta chains presented below share a single source sample, sequenced in a study of blood T cell repertoires in COVID-19. This table comes from immunoSEQ multiplex PCR, and its TCRdb copy is limited to in-frame clones, with some not included. The sample shows 25,000 to 30,000 clones, roughly 80% of them seen only once. The sequenced sample was peripheral blood. These receptors were taken from a man aged 80 or over with active or convalescent COVID-19.

This chain joins TRBV5-5 and TRBJ1-1, with TRBD1 as a possible D gene (6 bases). V lost 1 base to trimming and J lost 8 bases, with 12 bases between them. Germline V lookup: CDR1 SGHKS, CDR2 YYEKEE (reference sequence). The CDR3 extends over 13 amino acids. The CDR3 nucleotides are TGTGCCAGCAGCTTGTTAGGGGGAACCGAAGCTTTCTTT. This encodes CASSLLGGTEAFF.

This clone has a handful of counts. The V and J genes are TRBV27 and TRBJ1-1; D might be TRBD1 (6 bases). V gave up 5 bases and J gave up 7 bases, with 17 bases separating them. The CDR3 contains 14 residues. The germline CDR1 and CDR2 sequences are MNHEY and SMNVEV (reference sequence). Here the CDR3 reads CASSPTITGSEAFF. The CDR3 nucleotides read TGTGCCAGCAGTCCAACCATTACAGGGAGTGAAGCTTTCTTT.

The V call is TRBV5-6, the J call TRBJ2-5, with D hard to call. Trimming left V 0 bases short and J 2 bases short, with 14 bases between. This CDR3 is built from 16 residues. Germline CDR1 is SGHDT and CDR2 is YYEEEE. The CDR3 DNA reads TGTGCCAGCAGCTTGGGCAGGATGGATCTACAAGAGACCCAGTACTTC. It yields the protein CASSLGRMDLQETQYF. Full variable domain (missing parts from reference TRBV5-6 and TRBJ2-5): DAGVTQSPTHLIKTRGQQVTLRCSPKSGHDTVSWYQQALGQGPQFIFQYYEEEERQRGNFPDRFSGHQFPNYSSELNVNALLLGDSALYLCASSLGRMDLQETQYFGPGTRLLVL.

This chain joins TRBV5-1 and TRBJ1-6; 7 bases are shared with TRBD1. CDR3 length: 16 residues. The junction had 9 bases not matched to a gene; V was cut back by 0 bases and J by 9 bases. The germline gives CDR1 SGHRS, CDR2 YFSETQ. The CDR3 region has the DNA TGCGCCAGCAGCTTGGATTACAGGGGAATTGGTTCACCCCTCCACTTT. Its translation is CASSLDYRGIGSPLHF.

This clone came up a few times. The rearrangement uses TRBV18 and TRBJ1-2; 8 nucleotides agree with TRBD1. The V segment lost 0 bases and the J segment 4 bases; nucleotides outside the gene matches: 4. CDR1 is KGHSH, CDR2 LQKENI, per germline. CDR3 length: 15 residues. The chain's CDR3 is CASSPPQGAVYGYTF. The CDR3 DNA follows: TGTGCCAGCTCACCACCCCAGGGGGCGGTCTATGGCTACACCTTC.

The J gene is TRBJ2-5, the V gene TRBV15; TRBD2 aligns across 8 bases. Germline V gives CDR1 LNHNV, CDR2 YYDKDF (reference sequence). The length of the CDR3 is 15 residues. Trimming at V came to 0 bases and at J to 5 bases, leaving 5 bases not matched to a gene. The CDR3 bases are TGTGCCACCAGCAGAGAACGGGGGGGCGTGGAGACCCAGTACTTC. This codes for CATSRERGGVETQYF.

This clone occurred a few times. The chain recombines TRBV28 with TRBJ2-6, with a possible D match to TRBD2 (6 bases). The CDR3 covers 16 residues. V shed 6 bases and J shed 3 bases, with 15 bases lying between them. CDR1 and CDR2 from the germline V gene are MDHEN and SYDVKM. CDR3 bases: TGTGCCAGCAGACATCCTCGGGGAGGTGGGGCCAACGTCCTGACTTTC. Translated, it gives CASRHPRGGGANVLTF.

V is TRBV19 and J is TRBJ2-7; 10 nucleotides agree with TRBD2. V trimming: 5 bases; J trimming: 6 bases; junction bases outside the gene matches: 22. Germline-derived CDR1 and CDR2 are LNHDA and SQIVND (reference sequence). The CDR3 loop spans 19 amino acids. Written as DNA, the CDR3 is TGTGCCAGTAGTCCCCTATGGAGGGCTAGCGGGAGTAATTTAGGCGAGCAGTACTTC. Amino acid sequence: CASSPLWRASGSNLGEQYF.

The chain recombines TRBV5-1 with TRBJ1-1; D perhaps matches TRBD1 (5 bases). This CDR3 is 16 amino acids long. Trimming left V 0 bases short and J 3 bases short, with 15 bases between. The germline V gene encodes CDR1 SGHRS and CDR2 YFSETQ. The CDR3 is CASSLGRALGHTEAFF. In DNA form, the CDR3 reads TGCGCCAGCAGCTTGGGCAGGGCCCTGGGGCACACTGAAGCTTTCTTT. Full variable domain (outside the CDR3, taken from reference TRBV5-1 and TRBJ1-1): KAGVTQTPRYLIKTRGQQVTLSCSPISGHRSVSWYQQTPGQGLQFLFEYFSETQRNKGNFPGRFSGRQFSNSRSEMNVSTLELGDSALYLCASSLGRALGHTEAFFGQGTRLTVV.

This chain uses TRBV11-2 with TRBJ2-7; 7 positions match TRBD1. V lost 3 bases to trimming and J lost 5 bases; unmatched junction nucleotides: 16. Germline CDR1 reads SGHAT; CDR2 reads FQNNGV. CDR3 size: 17 residues. The CDR3 spells CASSFRGHQGLENEQYF. CDR3 sequence (DNA): TGTGCCAGCAGCTTTAGGGGGCACCAGGGCCTCGAGAACGAGCAGTACTTC. Drawing the rest from reference TRBV11-2 and TRBJ2-7, the complete variable domain is EAGVAQSPRYKIIEKRQSVAFWCNPISGHATLYWYQQILGQGPKLLIQFQNNGVVDDSQLPKDRFSAERLKGVDSTLKIQPAKLEDSAVYLCASSFRGHQGLENEQYFGPGTRLTVT.

This rearrangement joins TRBV7-6 to TRBJ2-3; 14 nucleotides agree with TRBD2. CDR1 is SGHVS, CDR2 FNYEAQ, per germline. The CDR3 is 17 residues long. Losses at the gene ends were 1 base for V and 6 bases for J; bases not matched to a gene: 6. The CDR3 spells CASSLGRLAGGLDTQYF. DNA for the CDR3: TGTGCCAGCAGCTTAGGACGACTAGCGGGAGGGCTCGATACGCAGTATTTT. The variable domain in full, with the rest retrieved from reference TRBV7-6 and TRBJ2-3, is GAGVSQSPRYKVTKRGQDVALRCDPISGHVSLYWYRQALGQGPEFLTYFNYEAQQDKSGLPNDRFSAERPEGSISTLTIQRTEQRDSAMYRCASSLGRLAGGLDTQYFGPGTRLTVL.

This clone was seen more than once but under ten times. This chain links TRBV9 with TRBJ2-1; weak D call: TRBD2 (6 bases). Between the trimmed V and J ends, which lost 0 bases and 2 bases, there was a span of 12 bases. Germline values: CDR1 SGDLS, CDR2 YYNGEE. The CDR3 is made up of 16 amino acids. CDR3 sequence (DNA): TGTGCCAGCAGCGTAGGCGTCGGCGGGGCCTACAATGAGCAGTTCTTC. Protein: CASSVGVGGAYNEQFF.

The genes are TRBV14 and TRBJ2-1; 7 bases are shared with TRBD2. This CDR3 contains 15 residues. V was pared by 4 bases and J by 4 bases, with 7 bases of the junction left unmatched. Germline CDR1 is SGHDN and CDR2 is FVKESK. The CDR3 DNA reads as TGTGCCAGCAGCCGGGTGGGAGGGACTTACAATGAGCAGTTCTTC. This gives the protein CASSRVGGTYNEQFF.

The chain uses TRBV7-8 and TRBJ1-2, with D unclear. V dropped 5 bases and J dropped 4 bases, with 17 bases sitting between them. CDR1 is SGHVS, CDR2 FQNEAQ, per germline. This CDR3 has 15 amino acids. This CDR3 is CASSLGGQALYGYTF. In DNA form, the CDR3 reads TGTGCCAGCAGCCTGGGCGGGCAAGCCCTCTATGGCTACACCTTC. Supplemented by reference TRBV7-8 and TRBJ1-2, the full variable domain reads GAGVSQSPRYKVAKRGQDVALRCDPISGHVSLFWYQQALGQGPEFLTYFQNEAQLDKSGLPSDRFFAERPEGSVSTLKIQRTQQEDSAVYLCASSLGGQALYGYTFGSGTRLTVV.

The gene calls are TRBV18 and TRBJ1-1; 8 bases are shared with TRBD1. Germline V CDR1 and CDR2: KGHSH, LQKENI. This CDR3 has 15 residues. Germline trimming cut 6 bases from V and 3 bases from J; bases unmatched to any gene: 9. CDR3 nucleotides: TGTGCCAGCTCGCCCCCGGGACAGGTAGACACTGAAGCTTTCTTT. Translation gives CASSPPGQVDTEAFF.

The chain is built from TRBV18 and TRBJ2-2; possible D gene TRBD1, 6 bases. CDR1 KGHSH and CDR2 LQKENI come from the germline V gene. This CDR3 has 15 amino acids. V lost 6 bases and J 5 bases, leaving 16 bases between the germline ends. CDR3 coding DNA: TGTGCCAGCTCCCAAAACAACAGGGCTACCGGGGAGCTGTTTTTT. Translated, it gives CASSQNNRATGELFF.

The V call is TRBV12-3 or TRBV12-4, the J call TRBJ2-7, with no clear D. This CDR3 region has 11 residues. Trimming removed 6 bases at V and 3 bases at J, with 6 bases between. CDR3 sequence: CASRAIYEQYF. The CDR3, as DNA: TGTGCCAGCAGGGCAATCTACGAGCAGTACTTC.

Here the CDR3 DNA reads TGTGCCAGCAGTTTGTTACATTCGCTGGAGACCCAGTACTTC. Protein product: CASSLLHSLETQYF. This chain connects TRBV27 to TRBJ2-5; D remains unclear. Germline CDR1 reads MNHEY; CDR2 reads SMNVEV (reference sequence). The V end was cut by 3 bases, the J end by 5 bases, with 13 bases between. This CDR3 comprises 14 residues.

CDR3 bases: TGTGCCAGCAGCCGGACCAGGGGCGATCGAGCTTTCTTT. As protein: CASSRTRGDRAFF. V is TRBV3-1 (or the pseudogene TRBV3-2) and J is TRBJ1-1; maybe TRBD1 (6 bases). CDR3 length: 13 residues. Germline V gene data show CDR1 as LGHDT and CDR2 as YNNKEL (reference sequence). Trimming took off 4 bases at V and 10 bases at J, with 16 bases between the two ends.

J is TRBJ1-5 and V is TRBV24-1; tentative D call: TRBD1 (6 bases). The germline V and J ends were trimmed by 8 bases and 5 bases, with 15 bases remaining between them. The CDR3 contains 14 residues. From germline, CDR1 is KGHDR and CDR2 SFDVKD. The CDR3 protein is CATMHRAPYQPQHF. CDR3 bases: TGTGCCACCATGCACAGGGCACCTTATCAGCCCCAGCATTTT.

The gene calls are TRBV11-1 and TRBJ1-1; 7 nucleotides align to TRBD1. Germline CDR1 SGHAT, CDR2 FQDESV (reference sequence). V gave up 4 bases and J gave up 4 bases; unmatched junction bases: 9. This CDR3 is 15 amino acids long. The CDR3 DNA is TGTGCCAGCAGCTCCGACAGGGCCGGTAGCACTGAAGCTTTCTTT. It yields the protein CASSSDRAGSTEAFF.

This clone was picked up one time. The genes are TRBV24-1 and TRBJ2-5, with D possibly being TRBD1 (7 bases). The V end was cut by 9 bases, the J end by 5 bases, with 18 bases between. Germline assignment: CDR1 KGHDR and CDR2 SFDVKD. This CDR3 comprises 14 residues. This CDR3 is CATGGKGAGETQYF. In DNA form, the CDR3 reads TGTGCCACCGGAGGCAAGGGGGCGGGGGAGACCCAGTACTTC.

V gene TRBV20-1 combines with J gene TRBJ1-2; 7 nucleotides align to TRBD1. The CDR3 is 11 amino acids. Germline assignment: CDR1 DFQATT and CDR2 SNEGSKA (reference sequence). V shed 5 bases and J 8 bases; nucleotides not matched to a gene: 5. DNA for the CDR3: TGCAGTGCTGGAAGACAGGGCGGCTACACCTTC. Translating gives CSAGRQGGYTF.

V usage is TRBV13 and J usage is TRBJ2-2; D gene uncertain. Trimming removed 1 base from V and 2 bases from J, with 2 bases in between. CDR3 size: 13 residues. The V gene's germline CDR1 is PRHDT and CDR2 FYEKMQ (reference sequence). CDR3: CASSLANTGELFF. CDR3 bases: TGTGCCAGCAGCTTAGCTAACACCGGGGAGCTGTTTTTT.

The genes are TRBV6-5 and TRBJ1-1, with D uncertain. CDR1 is MNHEY and CDR2 is SVGAGI in the germline V gene. The CDR3 is 12 residues long. V was trimmed by 6 bases and J by 7 bases, leaving 12 bases between them. The CDR3 is CASRPPRGEAFF. The CDR3 region has the DNA TGTGCCAGCAGGCCCCCGAGAGGTGAAGCTTTCTTT.

The chain employs TRBV5-1 and TRBJ1-2, with D uncertain. Germline V lookup: CDR1 SGHRS, CDR2 YFSETQ. The CDR3 length is 14 residues. V lost 5 bases to trimming and J lost 4 bases, with 15 bases between them. The CDR3 here is CASRQNAGSYGYTF. In DNA form, the CDR3 reads TGCGCCAGCAGACAAAACGCCGGGTCCTATGGCTACACCTTC.

The rearrangement joins TRBV5-6 to TRBJ2-7, with 8 bases aligning to TRBD1. With 4 bases clipped from V and 5 bases from J, the junction kept 17 bases outside the gene matches. CDR3 length equals 17 residues. Germline values: CDR1 SGHDT, CDR2 YYEEEE. The CDR3 reads CASSLRTGSLFFDEQYF. As DNA, the CDR3 is TGTGCCAGCAGCCTAAGGACAGGGAGTTTGTTTTTTGACGAGCAGTACTTC.

This clone was recorded once. The rearrangement links TRBV19 to TRBJ1-5; D perhaps matches TRBD1 (6 bases). The germline V and J ends were trimmed by 8 bases and 2 bases, with 10 bases remaining between them. Germline lookup yields CDR1 LNHDA and CDR2 SQIVND (reference sequence). The CDR3 extends over 13 amino acids. CDR3 DNA sequence: TGTGCCAGTGGGAGACAGGGCAATCAGCCCCAGCATTTT. It codes for CASGRQGNQPQHF.

The DNA of the CDR3 is TGTGCCAGCAGCTTAGGCACAGACCCTTACGAGCAGTACTTC. Protein: CASSLGTDPYEQYF. The chain is built from TRBV7-9 and TRBJ2-7; D is ambiguous. This CDR3 is 14 amino acids long. The germline V and J ends were trimmed by 1 base and 4 bases, with 11 bases remaining between them. Germline values: CDR1 SEHNR, CDR2 FQNEAQ (reference sequence).

The sample holds a few counts of this clone. The chain carries TRBV13 and TRBJ1-5; D call uncertain. Trimming removed 5 bases from V and 1 base from J, with 12 bases in between. The CDR3 is made up of 15 amino acids. Germline CDR1 PRHDT, CDR2 FYEKMQ (reference sequence). As DNA, the CDR3 is TGTGCCAGCAGCCTTGGAGGGCCCAGCAATCAGCCCCAGCATTTT. This codes for CASSLGGPSNQPQHF.

This clone was detected once. CDR3 loop: CASSSAGPTDTQYF. As DNA, the CDR3 is TGTGCCAGCAGCTCAGCGGGGCCCACAGATACGCAGTATTTT. The rearrangement links TRBV7-3 to TRBJ2-3; 7 positions agree with TRBD2. The junction had 3 bases not matched to a gene; V was cut back by 4 bases and J by 2 bases. The CDR3 runs 14 residues. Germline V gene lookup returns CDR1 SGHTA and CDR2 FQGTGA.

The chain joins TRBV7-2 to TRBJ1-1; D remains ambiguous. The CDR3 is made up of 15 amino acids. Germline lookup yields CDR1 SGHTA and CDR2 FQGNSA. Trimming shortened V by 5 bases and J by 0 bases, and 13 bases separated the two germline ends. The CDR3 loop is CASSLLTNLNTEAFF. CDR3 DNA sequence: TGTGCCAGCAGCCTATTGACAAACCTGAACACTGAAGCTTTCTTT.